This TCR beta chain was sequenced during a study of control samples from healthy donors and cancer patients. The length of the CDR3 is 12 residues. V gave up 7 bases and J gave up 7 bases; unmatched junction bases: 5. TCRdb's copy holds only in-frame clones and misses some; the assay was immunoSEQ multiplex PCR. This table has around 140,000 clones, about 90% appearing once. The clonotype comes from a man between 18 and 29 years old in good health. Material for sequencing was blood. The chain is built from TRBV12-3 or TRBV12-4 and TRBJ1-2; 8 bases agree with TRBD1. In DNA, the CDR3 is TGTGCCAGCACCGGGGACAGGTCTGGCTACACCTTC. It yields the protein CASTGDRSGYTF.